The entry below describes one TCR beta chain. The antigen remains unidentified. The record originates from a study of T cells expressing NK-cell markers. This CDR3 is built from 15 residues. Germline assignment: CDR1 GTSNPN and CDR2 SVGIG (reference sequence). Study findings and constraints: Of CD8+ T cells, about 1.0-8% belonged to dominant NKG2C+ clonotypes in five to seven donors. A handful of donors showed these clonotypes also leading the CD3+CD56-NKG2C+ fraction.

TCRdb reprocessed the 5' RACE reads and stores each CDR3 protein as one record, lacking DNA. The listing contains hundreds of thousands of distinct CDR3 sequences. The chain couples TRBV30 to TRBJ2-3. Sequenced input: blood T cells: a sorted CD56 or NKG2C T cell subset, CD4+ or CD8+ T cells, or bulk PBMC T cells (not recorded which). The clonotype originates from a man aged 18 to 30 in good health. The CDR3 sequence: CAWSVGQDPTDTQYF. Full variable domain (missing parts from reference TRBV30 and TRBJ2-3): SQTIHQWPATLVQPVGSPLSLECTVEGTSNPNLYWYRQAAGRGLQLLFYSVGIGQISSEVPQNLSASRPQDRQFILSSKKLLLSDSGFYLCAWSVGQDPTDTQYFGPGTRLTVL.